This T cell receptor (beta chain) stems from a study of immune cell composition in non-small cell lung cancer (dated by TCRdb to the late 2010s). About the study as a whole: Histologic subtype, mainly lung adenocarcinoma or squamous cell carcinoma, was assigned on the basis of H&E together with p63, CK5, Napsin A and TTF-1 immunohistochemistry. A few tumour specimens that had TCR-beta data belonged to rare histological subtypes and were left out of the subtype comparisons. Supplementary cohort #1, some 10 lung adenocarcinoma cases, had paired tumour/lung TCR-beta sequencing and TIL populations generated to assess tumour reactivity. Adaptive Biotechnologies TCR-beta sequencing was carried out on a few dozen paired NSCLC tumour and non-adjacent lung specimens, as well as on roughly 28 tumour-only specimens.

Remarks on this clone: There is no known antigen for this receptor. Per-base qualities were not stored, and no clone one base away is much larger.

Normal lung samples came from the same patient and were non-adjacent lung tissue collected as far from the tumour as possible, with a minimum distance of 3 cm. Frozen aliquots of unsorted single-cell suspensions were used for genomic DNA extraction with the QIAamp DNA kit. Tissues were received within 2 hours of resection and were immediately processed into single-cell suspensions. Tissue was broken up mechanically, digested enzymatically with DNase I, collagenase I and hyaluronidase for under 35 minutes at 37 degrees C, and then filtered and RBC-lysed. TCR-beta CDR3 regions were amplified from genomic DNA by a two-step multiplex PCR, with the second step adding Illumina-compatible adaptors. TCR-beta immunosequencing was carried out on an Illumina platform through the commercial immunoSEQ service. Per the source publication's procedure: Repertoires were summarised by productive clonality and by Top 10 Clones, defined as the percentage of T-cell templates derived from the ten most frequent sequences. Values for productive clonality spanned 0 to 1, where a value of 1 indicated a monoclonal population. Tumour-associated clones were defined as sequences comprising at least 0.1% of tumour T-cell templates but absent from matched non-adjacent lung, identified via log10 scatter plots. Student's t-tests were used for two-group comparisons, ANOVA was used for stages, and linear regression was used for relationships, with analyses conducted in GraphPad Prism7 and R. Not all clones reach the TCRdb copy of this immuneACCESS table, which keeps in-frame sequences only. Checked studies attribute under half of the gap to unresolved V genes and leave the rest unexplained. For V, J and clone size, that table is used; D and trimming come from the DNA. This sample comprises more than 4,000 clones, 70% to 90% of them detected only once. The ten largest clonotypes hold roughly 5.9% of the sample.

The CDR3, from cysteine to phenylalanine, totals 16 residues. Of all the DNA, just the CDR3 is kept, 48 bases in frame from base 1. Relative to germline, V is missing 6 bases and J is missing 3 bases, with 11 bases of the junction outside any gene match. CDR1 and CDR2 are read off the germline V gene (reference sequence) as SGHKS and YYEKEE. Results the study describes overall, beyond this receptor: Nearly half of NSCLC cases had tumour-associated clones >0.5%, found in approximately 30% of adenocarcinomas compared with around 75% of squamous carcinomas. In about 11 adenocarcinoma cases, maximal tumour-associated clone frequency correlated strongly with TIL tumour reactivity, whereas overall clonality did not. No significant correlation was found between tumour TCR-beta clonality and smoking pack-years. The reactivity cohort included only approximately 11 cases, and whether tumour-reactive clones share sequences with the dominant in vivo tumour-associated clones was not shown.

The TCR originated in a human donor with non-small cell lung cancer. Some clones in this sample may be carry-over from other donors' samples. Recombination linked TRBV5-5 to TRBJ2-3; TRBD2 agrees with 9 junctional bases. Source material: non-adjacent lung tissue. DNA sequence: TGTGCCAGCACCCGCCGCGGGGGACTAGCTACAGATACGCAGTATTTT. Translated, this gives CASTRRGGLATDTQYF.